This T cell receptor beta chain was captured by sequencing in a study of blood T cell repertoires in COVID-19. About the study: The United States, Italy and Spain were the sources of the acute and convalescent COVID-19 samples.

Which cohort a participant joined came from the clinical history participants gave. Cohort 3 recovery required two negative PCRs, clearance, or symptom resolution. In the original analysis: Amplification of reference gene primers was used by the study to estimate nucleated cell counts. Measured with immunoSEQ multiplex PCR; TCRdb has only the in-frame clones, and not every one. That table furnishes V, J and clone size, whereas the DNA furnished D and trimming. Of over 100,000 clones in the sample, roughly 84% are singletons; the top ten hold roughly 3.9%. CDR3 length: 14 residues. Germline assignment: CDR1 SGHRS and CDR2 YFSETQ. Trimming took 4 bases from V and 3 from J, leaving 13 bases between them.

This chain uses TRBV5-1 with TRBJ1-1, with D possibly TRBD1 on 6 matching bases. Source material: PBMCs or T cells enriched from blood (not recorded which). The clonotype originates from a woman under 40 who had recovered from COVID-19. The CDR3 reads CASSPYRDDTEAFF. The CDR3 region has the DNA TGCGCCAGCAGCCCTTACAGGGACGACACTGAAGCTTTCTTT.